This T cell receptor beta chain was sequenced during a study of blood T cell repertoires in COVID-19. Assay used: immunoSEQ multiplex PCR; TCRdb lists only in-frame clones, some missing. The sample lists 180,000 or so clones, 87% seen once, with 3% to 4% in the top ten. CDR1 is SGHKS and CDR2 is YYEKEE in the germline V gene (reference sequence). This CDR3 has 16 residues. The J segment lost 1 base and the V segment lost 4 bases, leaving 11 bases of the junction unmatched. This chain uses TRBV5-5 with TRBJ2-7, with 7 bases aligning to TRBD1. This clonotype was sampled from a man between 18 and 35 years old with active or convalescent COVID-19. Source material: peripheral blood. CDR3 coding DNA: TGTGCCAGCAGCGCACCGGGACAGTCTGCTTCCTACGAGCAGTACGTC. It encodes CASSAPGQSASYEQYV.